These 25 T cell receptor beta chains originate from one sample sequenced in a study of cytomegalovirus exposure and HLA in healthy donors. 60 Vbeta and 13 Jbeta primers were used in PCR. Only in-frame clones appear in the TCRdb table, and some are missing; sequencing was by immunoSEQ multiplex PCR. This sample has about 180,000 clones; roughly 80% occur once, and the top ten carry less than 9%. Material: PBMCs. Source of these receptors: a man aged 25 to 45 in good health and CMV-seropositive.

The chain uses TRBV11-2 and TRBJ2-5, with 8 bases matching TRBD2. This CDR3 has 15 amino acids. V shed 1 base and J 4 bases; nucleotides not matched to a gene: 5. CDR1 SGHAT and CDR2 FQNNGV come from the germline V gene. CDR3 sequence: CASSLVTGGLETQYF. Here the CDR3 DNA reads TGTGCCAGCAGCTTAGTGACGGGGGGGCTAGAGACCCAGTACTTC.

The chain employs TRBV5-5 and TRBJ2-7; 7 bases line up with TRBD1. Germline V gives CDR1 SGHKS, CDR2 YYEKEE (reference sequence). The CDR3 runs to 15 residues. Trimming at V came to 4 bases and at J to 6 bases, leaving 13 bases not matched to a gene. The CDR3 here is CASSRAGTEPFEQYF. The CDR3 DNA reads TGTGCCAGCAGCCGCGCCGGGACAGAACCCTTCGAGCAGTACTTC.

This clone came up a few times. The rearrangement joins TRBV25-1 to TRBJ1-1; 7 bases are shared with TRBD1. The CDR3 is 15 residues long. Looked up from germline, CDR1 is MGHDK and CDR2 is SYGVNS. After removal of 4 bases from V and 4 bases from J, the junction contained 9 bases not matched to a gene. CDR3 DNA sequence: TGTGCCAGCAGTGGAATACAGGGGTTGAGCACTGAAGCTTTCTTT. As protein: CASSGIQGLSTEAFF.

The rearrangement links TRBV28 to TRBJ1-1, with D maybe TRBD1 (6 bases). The CDR3 totals 15 residues. Per the germline V gene, CDR1 is MDHEN and CDR2 is SYDVKM. The V end lost 7 bases, the J end lost 0 bases, and 15 bases lay between the germline ends. The CDR3 region is CASTPQGFMNTEAFF. The CDR3, as DNA: TGTGCCAGCACCCCCCAGGGGTTCATGAACACTGAAGCTTTCTTT.

The chain is built from TRBV10-2 and TRBJ2-3, with 15 bases that match TRBD2. The V gene's germline CDR1 is WSHSY and CDR2 SAAADI. This CDR3 comprises 17 residues. The trim removed 7 bases at V and 4 bases at J, leaving 9 bases unmatched. The CDR3 here is CASILPGLAGGADTQYF. The CDR3 DNA reads as TGCGCCAGCATTTTACCGGGACTAGCGGGGGGTGCAGATACGCAGTATTTT.

The rearrangement joins TRBV28 to TRBJ1-2, with TRBD1 matching 7 bases. J was trimmed by 3 bases and V by 11 bases; bases with no gene match: 12. CDR3 length: 14 amino acids. The germline gives CDR1 MDHEN, CDR2 SYDVKM. In DNA, the CDR3 is TGTGCCTGTATGGAGGGGGCGTCGTACTATGGCTACACCTTC. Its translation: CACMEGASYYGYTF.

The chain has TRBV18 and TRBJ2-3, with D tentatively TRBD2 (5 bases). CDR3 length equals 16 residues. V lost 3 bases, J lost 0 bases, and 13 bases lay in between. Looked up from germline, CDR1 is KGHSH and CDR2 is LQKENI. As DNA, the CDR3 is TGTGCCAGCTCACCGGTGCCTAGCCCTAGCACAGATACGCAGTATTTT. It codes for CASSPVPSPSTDTQYF.

The genes are TRBV28 and TRBJ2-3, with 10 bases lining up with TRBD1. The germline V gene has CDR1 MDHEN and CDR2 SYDVKM. The CDR3 loop spans 14 amino acids. Losses at the gene ends were 6 bases for V and 5 bases for J; bases not matched to a gene: 5. The CDR3: CASRATGGKDTQYF. The DNA of the CDR3 is TGTGCCAGCAGGGCGACAGGGGGCAAAGATACGCAGTATTTT.

This clone was seen a few times. The chain couples TRBV6-4 to TRBJ2-1; TRBD2 is a possible D gene (5 bases). The CDR3 is 14 residues long. Deletions cut 0 bases from V and 9 bases from J, with 12 bases between. Germline assignment: CDR1 MRHNA and CDR2 SNTAGT. The CDR3 nucleotides read TGTGCCAGCAGTGACTCTAGGGAGTCGGGTGAGCAGTTCTTC. Its translation is CASSDSRESGEQFF.

The chain is built from TRBV7-9 and TRBJ2-3; TRBD2 matches 9 bases. The CDR3 is 14 amino acids. Unmatched junction bases numbered 1, after V lost 5 bases and J lost 1 base. Looked up from germline, CDR1 is SEHNR and CDR2 is FQNEAQ (reference sequence). The CDR3 DNA reads TGTGCCAGCAGCCCTAGCGGGGGCACAGATACGCAGTATTTT. Translated: CASSPSGGTDTQYF.

CDR3 DNA: TGCGCCAGCAGCCAGCAACACGACAATAATTCACCCCTCCACTTT. Translating gives CASSQQHDNNSPLHF. The rearrangement uses TRBV5-1 and TRBJ1-6; no clear D. The germline V and J ends were trimmed by 4 bases and 5 bases, with 13 bases remaining between them. The germline V gene encodes CDR1 SGHRS and CDR2 YFSETQ. There are 15 residues in the CDR3.

This chain uses TRBV4-2 with TRBJ2-1; 16 positions match TRBD2. V lost 1 base to trimming and J lost 7 bases; unmatched junction nucleotides: 7. The V gene's germline CDR1 is LGHNA and CDR2 YNFKEQ. CDR3 length: 18 amino acids. CDR3 nucleotide sequence: TGTGCCAGCAGCCAAGTCGCCAGGGGACTAGCGGGGGGGAATGAGCAGTTCTTC. Protein product: CASSQVARGLAGGNEQFF.

A single count supports this clone. CDR3: CASSRVTIGSTEAFF. DNA for the CDR3: TGTGCCAGCAGCCGCGTCACGATTGGGAGCACTGAAGCTTTCTTT. This rearrangement joins TRBV27 to TRBJ1-1; no clear D. The CDR3 totals 15 residues. CDR1 and CDR2 (germline): MNHEY, SMNVEV (reference sequence). V lost 6 bases to trimming and J lost 4 bases, with 18 bases between them.

The chain employs TRBV7-3 and TRBJ2-1; 7 bases line up with TRBD1. With 4 bases clipped from V and 6 bases from J, the junction kept 9 bases outside the gene matches. The CDR3 is 15 residues long. Germline V gene sequence: CDR1 SGHTA, CDR2 FQGTGA. The chain's CDR3 is CASSSTRQGINEQFF. The CDR3 coding sequence is TGTGCCAGCAGCTCCACCCGACAGGGAATCAATGAGCAGTTCTTC.

The genes are TRBV9 and TRBJ2-5, with D perhaps TRBD1 (5 bases). In germline, CDR1 is SGDLS, CDR2 YYNGEE. V lost 3 bases, J lost 1 base, and 13 bases lay in between. The CDR3 is 15 residues long. CDR3 region: CASSGHDTGQETQYF. The CDR3, as DNA: TGTGCCAGCAGCGGGCACGACACAGGCCAAGAGACCCAGTACTTC.

The chain is built from TRBV15 and TRBJ2-3; D remains unclear. V lost 6 bases and J 2 bases, leaving 12 bases between the germline ends. This CDR3 has 14 residues. Germline CDR1 LNHNV, CDR2 YYDKDF (reference sequence). DNA for the CDR3: TGTGCCACCAGAACCGCGCCTGACACAGATACGCAGTATTTT. Residues: CATRTAPDTDTQYF.

The J gene is TRBJ2-3, the V gene TRBV6-1; TRBD1 matches 10 bases. With V trimmed by 5 bases and J by 5 bases, 7 bases remained unmatched. The CDR3 sequence is 15 residues long. Germline CDR1 is MNHNS and CDR2 is SASEGT. DNA of the CDR3: TGTGCCAGCAGTTGGGGGACAGGGGCTGTAGATACGCAGTATTTT. It codes for CASSWGTGAVDTQYF.

This clone was seen only once. V usage is TRBV7-2 and J usage is TRBJ2-1; possibly TRBD2 for D (7 bases). CDR3 length equals 16 residues. V lost 1 base, J lost 4 bases, and 14 bases lay in between. Germline V gene data show CDR1 as SGHTA and CDR2 as FQGNSA. The CDR3 reads CASSLGRGAGYNEQFF. The CDR3 bases are TGTGCCAGCAGCTTAGGACGGGGGGCGGGATACAATGAGCAGTTCTTC. Full variable domain (missing parts from reference TRBV7-2 and TRBJ2-1): GAGVSQSPSNKVTEKGKDVELRCDPISGHTALYWYRQSLGQGLEFLIYFQGNSAPDKSGLPSDRFSAERTGGSVSTLTIQRTQQEDSAVYLCASSLGRGAGYNEQFFGPGTRLTVL.

This clone was seen only a few times. V and J are TRBV5-1 and TRBJ2-7; TRBD2 agrees at 10 bases. V lost 4 bases to trimming and J lost 3 bases; unmatched junction nucleotides: 7. The CDR3 has 15 amino acids. CDR1 SGHRS and CDR2 YFSETQ come from the germline V gene. CDR3 sequence: CASSPTGTSVYEQYF. The CDR3 DNA follows: TGCGCCAGCAGCCCAACCGGGACTAGCGTCTACGAGCAGTACTTC.

This clone has just a few counts. The gene calls are TRBV4-2 and TRBJ1-2, with D perhaps TRBD1 (5 bases). V lost 1 base, J lost 4 bases, and 13 bases lay in between. Germline CDR1 reads LGHNA; CDR2 reads YNFKEQ. The CDR3 consists of 15 residues. The CDR3 bases are TGTGCCAGCAGCCAAGCGGCGGGGCAGGTCTATGGCTACACCTTC. It is translated as CASSQAAGQVYGYTF.

V gene TRBV5-6 combines with J gene TRBJ2-7; tentatively, D is TRBD2 (6 bases). Germline loops: CDR1 SGHDT, CDR2 YYEEEE. This CDR3 has 13 residues. Trimming cost V 4 bases and J 2 bases, with 10 bases left between them. CDR3 coding DNA: TGTGCCAGCAGCCAGGGAGGACCCTACGAGCAGTACTTC. Amino acid sequence: CASSQGGPYEQYF.

The rearrangement joins TRBV19 to TRBJ2-7; 10 bases line up with TRBD1. The ends lost 6 bases at V and 0 bases at J; junction bases unmatched: 14. CDR1 LNHDA and CDR2 SQIVND come from the germline V gene (reference sequence). The CDR3 spans 18 residues. CDR3 nucleotide sequence: TGTGCCAGTAGCGCAACCGGGACAGGGGTCGGAAGCTCCTACGAGCAGTACTTC. It encodes CASSATGTGVGSSYEQYF.

The chain is built from TRBV4-1 and TRBJ1-1; unclear D gene. The CDR3 extends over 16 amino acids. CDR1 and CDR2 (germline): MGHRA, YSYEKL. V dropped 4 bases and J dropped 2 bases, with 17 bases sitting between them. This chain's CDR3 is CASSLGFGFTNTEAFF. CDR3 coding DNA: TGCGCCAGCAGCCTCGGTTTCGGGTTCACTAACACTGAAGCTTTCTTT.

This chain joins TRBV6-5 and TRBJ1-1, with D possibly TRBD1 on 6 matching bases. The V end was cut by 2 bases, the J end by 6 bases, with 16 bases between. The CDR3 is 15 amino acids. Germline lookup yields CDR1 MNHEY and CDR2 SVGAGI. CDR3 DNA sequence: TGTGCCAGCAGTTACCTCAGGGGCGTAGGCGCTGAAGCTTTCTTT. Protein sequence: CASSYLRGVGAEAFF.

The V call is TRBV2, the J call TRBJ2-7; D possibly corresponds to TRBD1 (5 bases). Germline assignment: CDR1 SNHLY and CDR2 FYNNEI. This CDR3 is built from 15 residues. Trimming cost V 7 bases and J 4 bases, with 20 bases left between them. CDR3 in amino acids: CASISDSLETYEQYF. The CDR3 nucleotides read TGTGCCAGCATTTCCGACAGCCTAGAAACTTACGAGCAGTACTTC.